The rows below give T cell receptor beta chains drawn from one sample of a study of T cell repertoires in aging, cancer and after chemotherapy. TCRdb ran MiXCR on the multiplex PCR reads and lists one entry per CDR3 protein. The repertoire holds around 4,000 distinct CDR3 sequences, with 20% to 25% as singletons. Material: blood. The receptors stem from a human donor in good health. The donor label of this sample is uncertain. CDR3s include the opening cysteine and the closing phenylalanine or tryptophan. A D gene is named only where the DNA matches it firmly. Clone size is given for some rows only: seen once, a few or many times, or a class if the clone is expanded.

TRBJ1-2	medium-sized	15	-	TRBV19	TGTGCCAGTAGTATAGGGCCAACAGGGATCTATGGCTACACCTTC	CASSIGPTGIYGYTF
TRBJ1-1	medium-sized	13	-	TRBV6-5	TGTGCCAGCAGTGTGGACGGGAACACTGAAGCTTTCTTT	CASSVDGNTEAFF
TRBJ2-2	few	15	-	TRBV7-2	TGTGCCAGCAGCTTTATCCAGGGCGGCACCGGGGAGCTGTTTTTT	CASSFIQGGTGELFF
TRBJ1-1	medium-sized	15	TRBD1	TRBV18	TGTGCCAGCTCACGGACCGGGACAGCGGGCACTGAAGCTTTCTTT	CASSRTGTAGTEAFF
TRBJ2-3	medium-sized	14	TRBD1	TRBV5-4	TGTGCCAGCAGCCCAGACAGGGGCACAGATACGCAGTATTTT	CASSPDRGTDTQYF
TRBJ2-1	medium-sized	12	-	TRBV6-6	TGTGCCAGCAGCCGTCCCTACAATGAGCAGTTCTTC	CASSRPYNEQFF
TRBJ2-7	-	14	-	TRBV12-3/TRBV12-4	TGTGCCAGCAGTTTAAGCGGGACAGGCTACGAGCAGTACTTC	CASSLSGTGYEQYF
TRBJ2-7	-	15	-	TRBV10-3	TGTGCCATCAGCGTGGGCGGCCGGGCCAACTACGAGCAGTACTTC	CAISVGGRANYEQYF
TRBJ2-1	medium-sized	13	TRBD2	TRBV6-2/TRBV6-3	TGTGCCATCCTCCTAGCGGGAGGGACTGAGCAGTTCTTC	CAILLAGGTEQFF
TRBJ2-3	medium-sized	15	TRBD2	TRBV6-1	TGTGCCAGCAGTGCCGCTAGCGGGAGCCCAGATACGCAGTATTTT	CASSAASGSPDTQYF
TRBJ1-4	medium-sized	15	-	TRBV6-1	TGTGCCAGCAGTCGAGCGGCGGGTGGGGGTGAAAAACTGTTTTTT	CASSRAAGGGEKLFF
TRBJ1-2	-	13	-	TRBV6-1	TGTGCCAGCGCAGGGTTTGGGAGCTATGGCTACACCTTC	CASAGFGSYGYTF
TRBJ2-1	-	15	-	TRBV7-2	TGTGCCAGCAGCTTCGGAGGGGGCCTCAACAATGAGCAGTTCTTC	CASSFGGGLNNEQFF
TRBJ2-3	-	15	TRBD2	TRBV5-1	TGCGCCAGCCGCAGCGGGGGGGCCCTCACAGATACGCAGTATTTT	CASRSGGALTDTQYF
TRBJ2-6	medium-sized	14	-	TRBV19	TGTGCCAGTAGCCCGAGCTCTGGGGCCAACGTCCTGACTTTC	CASSPSSGANVLTF
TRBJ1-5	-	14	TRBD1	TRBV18	TGTGCCAGCTCGCAGGGACAGGGGAATCAGCCCCAGCATTTT	CASSQGQGNQPQHF
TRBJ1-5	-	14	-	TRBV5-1	TGCGCCAGCAGCTTGGCCGTAGGTGGTCAGCCCCAGCATTTT	CASSLAVGGQPQHF
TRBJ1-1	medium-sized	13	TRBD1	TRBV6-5	TGTGCCAGCAGTCCAACGCTACAGGGGAGGACTTTCTTT	CASSPTLQGRTFF
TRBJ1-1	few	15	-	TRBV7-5	-	CISVPEETGDTEAFF
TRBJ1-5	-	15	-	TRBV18	TGTGCCAGCTCCCCACGACCGACAGATCTTATGGCCCAGCATTTT	CASSPRPTDLMAQHF
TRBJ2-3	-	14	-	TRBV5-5	TGTGCCAGCAGCTTGTTGGGGGCCACAGATACGCAGTATTTT	CASSLLGATDTQYF
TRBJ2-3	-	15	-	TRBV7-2	TGTGCCAGCAGCTTACGAACTTCGGAGACAGATACGCAGTATTTT	CASSLRTSETDTQYF
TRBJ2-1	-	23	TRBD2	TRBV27	TGTGCCAGCAGTTCCCCCCTAACTCGATTCGGATTGACTAGCGGGAGTGAGTCCAATGAGCAGTTCTTC	CASSSPLTRFGLTSGSESNEQFF
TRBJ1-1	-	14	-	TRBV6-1	TGTGCCAGCAGTGAAGCAAGGGGTGGCGCTGAAGCTTTCTTT	CASSEARGGAEAFF
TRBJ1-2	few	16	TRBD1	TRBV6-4	TGTGCCAGCAGTGACTCCGCGGACAGGGGATTTTATGGCTACACCTTC	CASSDSADRGFYGYTF
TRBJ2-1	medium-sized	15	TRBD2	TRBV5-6	TGTGCCAGCAGCTTGCGCGTGGCGGGGGACAATGAGCAGTTCTTC	CASSLRVAGDNEQFF
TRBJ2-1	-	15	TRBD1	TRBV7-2	TGTGCCAGCAGGCACCCCGGGACAGGGGGCAATGAGCAGTTCTTC	CASRHPGTGGNEQFF
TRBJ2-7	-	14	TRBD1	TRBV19	TGTGCCAGTAGTATGAGGGGACAGGCCTACGAGCAGTACTTC	CASSMRGQAYEQYF
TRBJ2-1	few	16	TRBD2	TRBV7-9	TGTGCCAGCAGCTTGCACGGACTAGCGGACTCTAATGAGCAGTTCTTC	CASSLHGLADSNEQFF
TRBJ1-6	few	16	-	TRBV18	TGTGCCAGCTCACCATCCCAGGTTCGGTTTAATTCACCCCTCCACTTT	CASSPSQVRFNSPLHF
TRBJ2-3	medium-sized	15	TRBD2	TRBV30	TGTGCCTGGAGTGCGGGAGGTGGCCGCACAGATACGCAGTATTTT	CAWSAGGGRTDTQYF
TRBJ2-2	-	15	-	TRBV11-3	TGTGCCAGCAGCTTAAACCGAGGTCGCGCCGGGGAGCTGTTTTTT	CASSLNRGRAGELFF
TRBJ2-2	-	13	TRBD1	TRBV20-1	TGCGGGGTGACAGGGGTCTGGACCGGGGAGCTGTTTTTT	CGVTGVWTGELFF
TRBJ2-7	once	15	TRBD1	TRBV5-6	TGCGCCAGCAGCTTGCGGACAGGGACCTCGGGCGAGCAGTACTTC	CASSLRTGTSGEQYF
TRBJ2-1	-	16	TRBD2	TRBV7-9	TGTGCCAGCAGCTTACGGGGGGAGGGCCGCGGGGATGAGCAGTTCTTC	CASSLRGEGRGDEQFF
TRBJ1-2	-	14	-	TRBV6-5	TGTGCCAGCAGCGGGGGCAGGGATGGTGGCGGCTACACCTTC	CASSGGRDGGGYTF